What follows are 7 T cell receptor beta chains derived from one specimen sequenced in a study of blood T cell repertoires in COVID-19. Profiled with immunoSEQ multiplex PCR; TCRdb holds only in-frame clones, not every one. The table records fewer than 110,000 clones, approximately 90% of them present only once. Source material: peripheral blood. The receptors come from an elderly woman in a cohort sampled during active COVID-19.

The chain links TRBV12-3 or TRBV12-4 to TRBJ2-1, with 7 positions matching TRBD1. This CDR3 region has 13 residues. Germline trimming cut 2 bases from V and 12 bases from J; bases unmatched to any gene: 7. The CDR3 DNA follows: TGTGCCAGCAGTTTACTAACAGGGGCTCTGCAGTTCTTC. Translating gives CASSLLTGALQFF.

The genes are TRBV3-1 (or the pseudogene TRBV3-2) and TRBJ2-2; 16 bases are shared with TRBD2. Germline trimming cut 4 bases from V and 7 bases from J; bases unmatched to any gene: 6. The length of the CDR3 is 17 residues. Germline V CDR1 and CDR2: LGHDT, YNNKEL (reference sequence). In DNA form, the CDR3 reads TGTGCCAGCAGCCCCGGGACTAGCGGGAGGGCCGACGGGGAGCTGTTTTTT. It codes for CASSPGTSGRADGELFF.

The chain combines TRBV10-1 with TRBJ2-1; D not resolved. The CDR3 runs to 12 residues. The ends were cut back, 9 bases at V and 8 bases at J, with 14 bases in the middle. Germline V CDR1 and CDR2: WNHNN, SYGVQD (reference sequence). CDR3 in amino acids: CASSKLGDEQFF. CDR3 nucleotide sequence: TGCGCCAGTTCGAAGCTAGGCGATGAGCAGTTCTTC.

V gene TRBV7-3 combines with J gene TRBJ2-7; 10 nucleotides align to TRBD1. The trim removed 1 base at V and 3 bases at J, leaving 3 bases unmatched. The CDR3 has 15 amino acids. Per the germline V gene, CDR1 is SGHTA and CDR2 is FQGTGA. CDR3 in DNA: TGTGCCAGCAGCTTAATGGGACAGGGGATCTACGAGCAGTACTTC. Translating it yields CASSLMGQGIYEQYF.

The chain couples TRBV5-4 to TRBJ1-1, with D unresolved. CDR1 and CDR2 from the germline V gene are SGHNT and YYREEE (reference sequence). CDR3 length: 15 amino acids. The V end lost 4 bases, the J end lost 11 bases, and 24 bases lay between the germline ends. The CDR3 spells CASSDPQRSNPGAFF. DNA of the CDR3: TGTGCCAGCAGCGACCCACAGAGATCTAATCCTGGGGCTTTCTTT.

The J gene is TRBJ2-3, the V gene TRBV21-1; TRBD2 is taken as the D call from the table, unchecked against the DNA. TRBV21-1 is listed as a pseudogene. This CDR3 is 18 amino acids long. The CDR3 protein is CASSTFSGRRFSTDTQYF. The CDR3 bases are TGTGCCAGCAGCACCTTTAGCGGACGCCGATTCAGCACAGATACGCAGTATTTT.

The chain is built from TRBV3-1 (or the pseudogene TRBV3-2) and TRBJ2-7, with a possible D match to TRBD1 (5 bases). V was pared by 0 bases and J by 6 bases, with 12 bases between. CDR1 and CDR2 (germline): LGHDT, YNNKEL (reference sequence). CDR3 size: 14 residues. The CDR3 here is CASSQEGRGREQYF. CDR3 coding DNA: TGTGCCAGCAGCCAAGAAGGAAGGGGTCGCGAGCAGTACTTC.